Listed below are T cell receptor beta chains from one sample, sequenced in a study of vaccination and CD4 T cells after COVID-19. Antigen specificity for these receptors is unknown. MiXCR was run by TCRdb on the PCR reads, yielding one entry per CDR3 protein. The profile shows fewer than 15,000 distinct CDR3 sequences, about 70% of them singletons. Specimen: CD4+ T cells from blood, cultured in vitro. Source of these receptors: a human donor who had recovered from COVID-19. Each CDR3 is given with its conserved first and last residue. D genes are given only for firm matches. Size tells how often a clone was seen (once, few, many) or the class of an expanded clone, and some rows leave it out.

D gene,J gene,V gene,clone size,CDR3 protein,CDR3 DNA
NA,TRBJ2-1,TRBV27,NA,CASSLATYNEQFF,TGTGCCAGCAGTTTGGCCACCTACAATGAGCAGTTCTTC
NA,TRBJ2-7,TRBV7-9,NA,CASSLGVSGPYEQYF,TGTGCCAGCAGCTTAGGCGTTTCAGGGCCCTACGAGCAGTACTTC
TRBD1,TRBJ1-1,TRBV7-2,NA,CASSLARRDRGWTEAFF,TGTGCCAGCAGCTTAGCCCGCCGGGACAGGGGGTGGACTGAAGCTTTCTTT
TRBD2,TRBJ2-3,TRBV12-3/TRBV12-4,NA,CASSLAGGLLSDTQYF,TGTGCCAGCAGTTTAGCGGGAGGGCTCCTGTCAGATACGCAGTATTTT
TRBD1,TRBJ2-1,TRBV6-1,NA,CASSPDRGNNNEQFF,TGTGCCAGCAGTCCTGACAGGGGCAATAACAATGAGCAGTTCTTC
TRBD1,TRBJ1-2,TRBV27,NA,CASSGTGAMGYGYTF,TGTGCCAGCAGTGGGACAGGGGCAATGGGTTATGGCTACACCTTC
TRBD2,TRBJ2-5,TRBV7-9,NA,CASKRGLEETQYF,TGTGCCAGTAAACGGGGACTAGAAGAGACCCAGTACTTC
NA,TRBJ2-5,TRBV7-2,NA,CASSLGVRNQETQYF,TGTGCCAGCAGCTTAGGGGTTAGGAACCAAGAGACCCAGTACTTC
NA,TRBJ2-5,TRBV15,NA,CATSTRDTAREPQYF,TGTGCCACCAGCACCCGGGACACCGCCCGAGAGCCCCAGTACTTC
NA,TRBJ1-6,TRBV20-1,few,CSARVGGNSPLHF,TGCAGTGCTAGAGTTGGAGGGAATTCACCCCTCCACTTT
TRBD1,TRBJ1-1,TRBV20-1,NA,CSATTGANTEAFF,TGCAGTGCCACCACAGGGGCGAACACTGAAGCTTTCTTT
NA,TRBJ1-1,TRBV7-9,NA,CASRTGTKDGGTEAFF,TGTGCCAGCAGAACGGGGACTAAAGACGGTGGCACTGAAGCTTTCTTT
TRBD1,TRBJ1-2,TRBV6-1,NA,CASSSYDRGDSANYGYTF,TGTGCCAGCAGCTCGTACGACAGGGGGGACTCTGCGAACTATGGCTACACCTTC
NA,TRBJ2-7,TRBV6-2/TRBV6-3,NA,CASSQFVRGFDEQYF,TGTGCCAGCAGCCAATTCGTCAGGGGATTTGACGAGCAGTACTTC
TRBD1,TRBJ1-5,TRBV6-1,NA,CASIQGAWFSNQPQHF,TGTGCCAGCATCCAGGGGGCCTGGTTTAGCAATCAGCCCCAGCATTTT
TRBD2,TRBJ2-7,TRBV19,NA,CASSPGGGSLGSYEQYF,TGTGCCAGTAGCCCCGGCGGGGGGAGCCTAGGGTCCTACGAGCAGTACTTC
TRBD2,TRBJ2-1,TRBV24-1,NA,CATSDPQRGSYNEQFF,TGTGCCACCAGTGACCCCCAGCGGGGAAGTTACAATGAGCAGTTCTTC
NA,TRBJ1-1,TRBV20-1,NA,CSARLQGRGTEAFF,TGCAGTGCCCGATTACAGGGTCGAGGGACTGAAGCTTTCTTT
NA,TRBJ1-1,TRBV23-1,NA,CASHTKWGLGETEAFF,TGCGCCAGCCACACAAAGTGGGGTTTAGGGGAAACTGAAGCTTTCTTT
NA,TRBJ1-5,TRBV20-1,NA,CSAGDSGGLSAQHF,TGCAGTGCTGGGGACTCGGGGGGATTATCAGCCCAGCATTTT
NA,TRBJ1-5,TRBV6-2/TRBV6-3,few,CASSYGHQPQHF,TGTGCCAGCAGTTACGGGCATCAGCCCCAGCATTTT
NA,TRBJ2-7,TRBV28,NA,CASSPPGYEQYF,TGTGCCAGCAGTCCTCCGGGATACGAGCAGTACTTC
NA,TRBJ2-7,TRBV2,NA,CASSRIRDARREQYF,TGTGCCAGCAGCCGCATCCGGGACGCCCGGCGGGAGCAGTACTTC
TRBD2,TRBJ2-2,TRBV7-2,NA,CASSLLAGTGELFF,TGTGCCAGCAGCTTACTAGCGGGAACCGGGGAGCTGTTTTTT
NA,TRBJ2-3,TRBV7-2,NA,CASSSQALSTDTQYF,TGTGCCAGCAGCTCCCAGGCACTGAGCACAGATACGCAGTATTTT
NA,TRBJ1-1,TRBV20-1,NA,CSASFSPNTEAFF,TGCAGTGCTAGCTTCAGCCCAAACACTGAAGCTTTCTTT
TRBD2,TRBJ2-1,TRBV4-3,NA,CASSQVGLAGNEQFF,TGCGCCAGCAGCCAAGTGGGACTAGCGGGCAATGAGCAGTTCTTC
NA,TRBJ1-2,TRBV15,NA,CATSTSPLGGYTF,TGTGCCACCAGCACATCCCCCCTGGGTGGCTACACCTTC
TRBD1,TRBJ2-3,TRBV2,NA,CASYRDRGWGTDTQYF,TGTGCCAGCTACCGGGACAGGGGATGGGGTACAGATACGCAGTATTTT
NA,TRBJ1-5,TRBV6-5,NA,CASSYVGGQPQHF,TGTGCCAGCAGTTACGTGGGGGGTCAGCCCCAGCATTTT
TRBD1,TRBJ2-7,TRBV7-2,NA,CASSSTPGQEYEQYF,TGTGCCAGCAGCTCAACACCGGGACAGGAGTACGAGCAGTACTTC
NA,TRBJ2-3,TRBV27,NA,CASSLKGGDTQYF,TGTGCCAGCAGTCTCAAGGGGGGAGATACGCAGTATTTT
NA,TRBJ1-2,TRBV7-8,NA,CASSLGGGRGYGYTF,TGTGCCAGCAGCCTAGGCGGGGGGCGGGGCTATGGCTACACCTTC
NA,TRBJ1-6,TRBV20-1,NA,CSARDGRGVQGGNSPLHF,TGCAGTGCTAGAGATGGGAGGGGGGTTCAGGGCGGTAATTCACCCCTCCACTTT